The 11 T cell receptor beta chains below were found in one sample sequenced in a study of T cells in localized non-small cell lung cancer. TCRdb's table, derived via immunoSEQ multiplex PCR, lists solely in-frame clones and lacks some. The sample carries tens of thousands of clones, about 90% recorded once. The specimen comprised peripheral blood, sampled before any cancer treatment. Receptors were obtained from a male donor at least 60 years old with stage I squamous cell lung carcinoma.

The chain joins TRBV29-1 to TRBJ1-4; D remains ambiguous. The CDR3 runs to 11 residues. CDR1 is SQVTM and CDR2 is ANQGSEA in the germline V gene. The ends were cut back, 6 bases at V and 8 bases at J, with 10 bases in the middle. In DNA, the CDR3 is TGCAGCGTCTCCCTGGGGGAAAAACTGTTTTTT. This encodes CSVSLGEKLFF.

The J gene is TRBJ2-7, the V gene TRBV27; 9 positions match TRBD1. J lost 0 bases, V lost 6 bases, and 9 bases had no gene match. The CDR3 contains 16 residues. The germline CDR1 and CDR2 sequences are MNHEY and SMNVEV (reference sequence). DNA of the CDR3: TGTGCCAGCAGCCGCTCCGGGACAGGGAGCTCCTACGAGCAGTACTTC. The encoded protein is CASSRSGTGSSYEQYF.

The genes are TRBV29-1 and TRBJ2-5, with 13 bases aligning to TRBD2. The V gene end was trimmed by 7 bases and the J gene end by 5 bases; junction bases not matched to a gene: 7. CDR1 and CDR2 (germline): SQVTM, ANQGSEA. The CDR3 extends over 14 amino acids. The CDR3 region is CSAAGTSGAETQYF. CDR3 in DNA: TGCAGCGCCGCCGGGACTAGCGGGGCGGAGACCCAGTACTTC.

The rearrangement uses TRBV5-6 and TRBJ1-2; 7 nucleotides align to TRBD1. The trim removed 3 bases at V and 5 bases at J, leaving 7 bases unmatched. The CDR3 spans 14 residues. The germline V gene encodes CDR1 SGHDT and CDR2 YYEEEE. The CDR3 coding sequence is TGTGCCAGCAGCTATGAGGCCAGGGGGTATGGCTACACCTTC. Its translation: CASSYEARGYGYTF.

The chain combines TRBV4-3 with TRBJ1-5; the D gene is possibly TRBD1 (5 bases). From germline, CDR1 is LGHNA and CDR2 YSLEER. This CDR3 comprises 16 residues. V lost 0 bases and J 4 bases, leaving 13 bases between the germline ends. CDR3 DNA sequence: TGCGCCAGCAGCCAAGATCGACAGCGCGGGAATCAGCCCCAGCATTTT. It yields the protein CASSQDRQRGNQPQHF.

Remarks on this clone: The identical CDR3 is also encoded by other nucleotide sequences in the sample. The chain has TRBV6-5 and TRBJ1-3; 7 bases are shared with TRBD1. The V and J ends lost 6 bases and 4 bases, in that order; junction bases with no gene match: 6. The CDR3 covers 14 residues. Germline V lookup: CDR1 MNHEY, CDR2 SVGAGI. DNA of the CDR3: TGTGCCAGCAGCTCTGGGACAGCCGGAAACACCATATATTTT. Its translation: CASSSGTAGNTIYF.

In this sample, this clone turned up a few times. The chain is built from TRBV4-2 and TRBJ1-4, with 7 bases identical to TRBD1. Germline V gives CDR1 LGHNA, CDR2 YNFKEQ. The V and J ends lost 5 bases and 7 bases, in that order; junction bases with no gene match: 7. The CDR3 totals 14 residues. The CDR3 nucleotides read TGTGCCAGCAGCACCAGACAGGGTGGTGAAAAACTGTTTTTT. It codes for CASSTRQGGEKLFF.

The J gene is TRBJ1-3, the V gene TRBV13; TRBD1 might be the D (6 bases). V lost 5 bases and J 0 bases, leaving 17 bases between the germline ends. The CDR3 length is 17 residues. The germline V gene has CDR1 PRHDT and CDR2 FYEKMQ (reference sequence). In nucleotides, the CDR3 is TGTGCCAGCAGCGGGTCCGGGACACCAAGCTCTGGAAACACCATATATTTT. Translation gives CASSGSGTPSSGNTIYF.

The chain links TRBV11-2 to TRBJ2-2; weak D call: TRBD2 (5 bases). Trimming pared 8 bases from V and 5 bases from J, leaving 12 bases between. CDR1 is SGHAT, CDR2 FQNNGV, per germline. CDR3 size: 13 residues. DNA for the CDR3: TGTGCCAGCTCCTTTAGCGTAACCGGGGAGCTGTTTTTT. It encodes CASSFSVTGELFF.

CDR3 protein: CASSLVPAGSKATYGYTF. As DNA, the CDR3 is TGCGCCAGCAGCTTGGTCCCGGCAGGGTCAAAAGCTACCTATGGCTACACCTTC. The rearrangement uses TRBV5-1 and TRBJ1-2; a possible D gene is TRBD1 (5 bases). The CDR3 covers 18 residues. Germline CDR1 is SGHRS and CDR2 is YFSETQ. Trimming removed 0 bases from V and 4 bases from J, with 22 bases in between.

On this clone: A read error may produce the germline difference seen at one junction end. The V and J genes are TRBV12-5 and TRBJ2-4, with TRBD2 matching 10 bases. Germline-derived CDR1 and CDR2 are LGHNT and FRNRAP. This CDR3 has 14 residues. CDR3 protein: CASGSLPFTSGIVF. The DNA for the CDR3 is TGTGCTAGTGGGTCCCTTCCTTTTACTAGCGGGATCGTCTTC.